This T cell receptor beta chain is from a study of blood T cells in healthy people across ages. Together with a sample-barcoded 5' primer, a J-beta primer mix was included in a second PCR lasting roughly 6 to 12 cycles. Each CDR3 protein gets one entry after TCRdb re-called the 5' RACE reads with MiXCR. The sample comprises roughly 1.9 million distinct CDR3 sequences, about two fifths of which are singletons, and more than 20% rests with the top ten. This clonotype was counted a few times. Its specificity is not known. A read error may explain this, as a much larger clone is one base away. For every donor, a draw yielded around 9.4 milliliters of peripheral blood. Study-wide findings and caveats: Naive CD4+ cells and diversity were both higher in long-lived donors than in aged donors.

V was shortened by 5 bases and J by 6 bases, with 16 bases between the two germline ends. CDR3 length equals 14 residues. CDR1 and CDR2 (germline): PRHDT, FYEKMQ (reference sequence). Sequenced input: blood. The chain joins TRBV13 to TRBJ1-2, with D possibly TRBD1 on 5 matching bases. The sequence came from a human donor in good health. As DNA, the CDR3 is TGTGCCAGCAGCCCATCAGGGTCGGTCCATGGCTACACCTTC. Translation: CASSPSGSVHGYTF. The variable domain in full, with the rest retrieved from reference TRBV13 and TRBJ1-2, is AAGVIQSPRHLIKEKRETATLKCYPIPRHDTVYWYQQGPGQDPQFLISFYEKMQSDKGSIPDRFSAQQFSDYHSELNMSSLELGDSALYFCASSPSGSVHGYTFGSGTRLTVV.